This T cell receptor (beta chain) was recovered during a study of shared clonotypes between healthy human individuals. TCRdb's copy holds only in-frame clones and misses some; the assay was immunoSEQ multiplex PCR. The sample holds 2 million to 2.5 million clones, around 93% seen once. Germline V gene lookup returns CDR1 SGHRS and CDR2 YFSETQ. The CDR3 runs 14 residues. V shed 0 bases and J shed 4 bases, with 11 bases lying between them. This TCR derives from a man younger than 30 in good health. Some clones in this sample may be carry-over from other donors' samples. V is TRBV5-1 and J is TRBJ2-7; D remains unclear. Sequencing was carried out using naive CD4+ T cells from PBMCs. The subset is: CD45RA+ positively selected. CDR3 nucleotides: TGCGCCAGCAGCTTGGGGGTGTCTCTATACGAGCAGTACTTC. Translated, it gives CASSLGVSLYEQYF.